The clone carrying this T cell receptor (beta chain) has more than one count but fewer than ten. Its target is unknown. The junction differs from germline at one of its ends, possibly a read error. The CDR3 loop spans 13 amino acids. Germline loops: CDR1 SGHKS, CDR2 YYEKEE (reference sequence). The sample originates from a study of T-cell reconstitution after alpha-beta-depleted transplantation in children. Study results and caveats: Surviving recipient T cells and thymic progenitors underlay high day-60 TCRbeta diversity in some patients. Reports say that about two months after transplant, the alpha-beta T cells came out of several hundred graft clones that had expanded. One year after transplant, T-cell counts and diversity came mostly from newly produced T cells.

Preparation of the TCRbeta library involved a method that used unique molecular identifiers. TCRdb redid the calling of the PCR reads with MiXCR, one entry per CDR3 protein. The table includes about 300,000 distinct CDR3 sequences, roughly 7.8% detected once. This rearrangement joins TRBV5-5 to TRBJ1-1; D unresolved. Here the sequenced sample was peripheral blood, taken 360 days after TCRalphabeta/CD19-depleted stem cell transplant. This TCR was recovered from a female patient aged 2-15 years who had a stem cell transplant for Fanconi anemia, so the T cells may come from the graft donor. CDR3 bases: TGTGCCAGCAGCTTGGACGGACGGACTGGAGCTTTCTTT. Amino acids: CASSLDGRTGAFF.